This TCR beta chain was captured by sequencing in a study of T-cell memory formation after mild COVID-19. Study background: TCR clusters showed largely donor specificity. Study-level points and caveats: Memory from before infection featured some responding clones, which suggests cross-reactive memory joined.

From the 5' RACE reads, TCRdb called clonotypes with MiXCR, one entry per CDR3 protein. The data contain approximately 290,000 distinct CDR3 sequences, approximately 16% of them singletons. The CDR3 is 14 amino acids. Trimming removed 2 bases at V and 6 bases at J, with 13 bases between. Germline V gives CDR1 SGHDN, CDR2 FVKESK. This clonotype was observed a few times. Antigen: not known. Material: PBMCs or a T cell subset sorted from them (not recorded which). This rearrangement joins TRBV14 to TRBJ1-2; D remains ambiguous. The sequence came from a man aged 18 to 35 who had mild COVID-19 (a few samples of this study predate the infection). Cell type and time point are not known. CDR3 coding DNA: TGTGCCAGCAGCCAACAGATGTTACGGAATGGCTACACCTTC. This encodes CASSQQMLRNGYTF.